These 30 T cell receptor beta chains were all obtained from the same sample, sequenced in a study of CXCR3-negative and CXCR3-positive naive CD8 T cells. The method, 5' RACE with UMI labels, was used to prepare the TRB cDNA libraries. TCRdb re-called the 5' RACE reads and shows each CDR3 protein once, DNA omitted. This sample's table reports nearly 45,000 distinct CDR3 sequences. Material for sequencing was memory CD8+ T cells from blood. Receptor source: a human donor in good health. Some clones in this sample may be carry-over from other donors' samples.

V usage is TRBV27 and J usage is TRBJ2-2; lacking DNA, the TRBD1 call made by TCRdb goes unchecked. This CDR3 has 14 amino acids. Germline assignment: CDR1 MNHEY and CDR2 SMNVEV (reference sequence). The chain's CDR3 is CASRKTGSTGELFF.

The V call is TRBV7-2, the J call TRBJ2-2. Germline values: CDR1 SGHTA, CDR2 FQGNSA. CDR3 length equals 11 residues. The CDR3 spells CASRTIGELFF.

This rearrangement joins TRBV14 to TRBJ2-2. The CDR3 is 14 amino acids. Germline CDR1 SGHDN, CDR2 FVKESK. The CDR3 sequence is CASSLYKNTGELFF.

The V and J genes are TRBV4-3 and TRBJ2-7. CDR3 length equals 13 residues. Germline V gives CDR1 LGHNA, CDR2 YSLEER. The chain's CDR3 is CASSQDRPYEQYF.

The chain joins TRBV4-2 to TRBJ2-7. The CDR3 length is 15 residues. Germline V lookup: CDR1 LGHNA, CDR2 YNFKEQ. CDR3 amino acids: CASSQGRSGTYEQYF.

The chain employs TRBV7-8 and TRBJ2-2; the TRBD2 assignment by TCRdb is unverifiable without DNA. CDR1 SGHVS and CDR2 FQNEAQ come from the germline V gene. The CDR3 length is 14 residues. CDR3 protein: CASSPNGGTGELFF.

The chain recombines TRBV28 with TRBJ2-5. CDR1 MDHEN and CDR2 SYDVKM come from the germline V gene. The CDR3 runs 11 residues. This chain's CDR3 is CASSFVETQYF.

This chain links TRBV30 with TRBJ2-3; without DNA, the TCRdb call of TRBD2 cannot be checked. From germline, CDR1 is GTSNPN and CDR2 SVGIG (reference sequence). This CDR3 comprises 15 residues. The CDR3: CAWSGGPPSTDTQYF.

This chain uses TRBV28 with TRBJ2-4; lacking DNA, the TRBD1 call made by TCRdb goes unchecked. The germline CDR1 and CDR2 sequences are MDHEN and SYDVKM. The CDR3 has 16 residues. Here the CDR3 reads CDSSPPGGGGANIQYF.

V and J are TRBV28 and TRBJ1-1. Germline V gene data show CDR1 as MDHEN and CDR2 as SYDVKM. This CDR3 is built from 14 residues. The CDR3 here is CASMRLPRDTEAFF. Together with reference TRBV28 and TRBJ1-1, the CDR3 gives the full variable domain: DVKVTQSSRYLVKRTGEKVFLECVQDMDHENMFWYRQDPGLGLRLIYFSYDVKMKEKGDIPEGYSVSREKKERFSLILESASTNQTSMYLCASMRLPRDTEAFFGQGTRLTVV.

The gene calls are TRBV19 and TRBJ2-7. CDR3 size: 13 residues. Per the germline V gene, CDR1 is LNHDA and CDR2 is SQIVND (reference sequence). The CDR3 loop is CATAGRFGYEQYF.

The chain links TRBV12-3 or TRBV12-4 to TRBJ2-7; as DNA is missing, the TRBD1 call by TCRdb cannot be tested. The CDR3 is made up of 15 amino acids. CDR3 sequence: CASSGTGGSSYEQYF.

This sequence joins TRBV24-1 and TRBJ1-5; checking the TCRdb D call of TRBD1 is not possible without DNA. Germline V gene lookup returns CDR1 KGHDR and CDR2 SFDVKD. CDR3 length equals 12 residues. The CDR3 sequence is CATSEPGEPQHF.

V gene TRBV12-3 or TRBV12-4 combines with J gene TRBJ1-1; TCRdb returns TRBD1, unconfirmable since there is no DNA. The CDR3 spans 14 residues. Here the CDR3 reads CASSLAPTGSEAFF.

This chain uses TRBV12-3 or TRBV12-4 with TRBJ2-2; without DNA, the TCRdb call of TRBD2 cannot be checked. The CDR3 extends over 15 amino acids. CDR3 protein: CASSPRPGSAGELFF.

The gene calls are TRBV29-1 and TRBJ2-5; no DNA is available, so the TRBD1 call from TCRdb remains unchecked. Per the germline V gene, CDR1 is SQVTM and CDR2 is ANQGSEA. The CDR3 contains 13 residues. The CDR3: CSVEGQGRETQYF.

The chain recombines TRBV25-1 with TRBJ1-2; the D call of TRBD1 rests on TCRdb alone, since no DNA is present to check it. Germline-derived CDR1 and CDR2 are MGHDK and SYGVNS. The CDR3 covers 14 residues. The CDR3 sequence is CASSVAGTADGYTF.

CDR3 sequence: CASSPLAGGTGELFF. The rearrangement links TRBV12-3 or TRBV12-4 to TRBJ2-2; TCRdb lists TRBD2, though no DNA is available to test this call. The CDR3 covers 15 residues.

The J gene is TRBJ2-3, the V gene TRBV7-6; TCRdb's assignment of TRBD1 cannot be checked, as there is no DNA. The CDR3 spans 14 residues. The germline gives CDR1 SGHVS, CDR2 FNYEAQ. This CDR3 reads CASSLSGGADTQYF. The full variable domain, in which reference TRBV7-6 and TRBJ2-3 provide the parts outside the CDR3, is GAGVSQSPRYKVTKRGQDVALRCDPISGHVSLYWYRQALGQGPEFLTYFNYEAQQDKSGLPNDRFSAERPEGSISTLTIQRTEQRDSAMYRCASSLSGGADTQYFGPGTRLTVL.

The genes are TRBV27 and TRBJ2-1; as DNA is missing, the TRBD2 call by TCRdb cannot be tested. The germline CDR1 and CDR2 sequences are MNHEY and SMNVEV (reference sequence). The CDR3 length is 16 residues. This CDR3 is CASSRKTSGSIYEQFF.

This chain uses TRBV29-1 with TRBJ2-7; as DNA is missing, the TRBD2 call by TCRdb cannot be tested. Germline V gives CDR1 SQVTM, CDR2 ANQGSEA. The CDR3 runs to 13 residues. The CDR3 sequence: CSVEQGPAYEQYF.

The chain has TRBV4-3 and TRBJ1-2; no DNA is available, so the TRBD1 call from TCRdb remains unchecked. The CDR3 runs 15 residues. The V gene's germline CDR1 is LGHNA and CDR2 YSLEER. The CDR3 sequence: CASSQGIRGAYGYTF.

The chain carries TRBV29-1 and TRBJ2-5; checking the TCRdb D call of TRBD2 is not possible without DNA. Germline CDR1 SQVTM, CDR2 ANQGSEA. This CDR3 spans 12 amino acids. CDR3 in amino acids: CSVDGLEETQYF. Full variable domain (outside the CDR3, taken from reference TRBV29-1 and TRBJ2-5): SAVISQKPSRDICQRGTSLTIQCQVDSQVTMMFWYRQQPGQSLTLIATANQGSEATYESGFVIDKFPISRPNLTFSTLTVSNMSPEDSSIYLCSVDGLEETQYFGPGTRLLVL.

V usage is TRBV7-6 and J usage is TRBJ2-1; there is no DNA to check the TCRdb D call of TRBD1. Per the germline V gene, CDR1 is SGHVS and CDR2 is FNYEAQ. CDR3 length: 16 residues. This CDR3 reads CASSQGAGSSYNEQFF.

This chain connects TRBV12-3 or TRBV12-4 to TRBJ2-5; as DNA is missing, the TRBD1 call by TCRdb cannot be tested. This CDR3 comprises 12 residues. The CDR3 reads CASSSGGETQYF.

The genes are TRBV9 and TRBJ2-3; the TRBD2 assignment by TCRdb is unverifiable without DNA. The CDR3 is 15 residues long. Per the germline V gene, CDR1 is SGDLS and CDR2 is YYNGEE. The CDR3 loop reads CASSEAGQLTDTQYF.

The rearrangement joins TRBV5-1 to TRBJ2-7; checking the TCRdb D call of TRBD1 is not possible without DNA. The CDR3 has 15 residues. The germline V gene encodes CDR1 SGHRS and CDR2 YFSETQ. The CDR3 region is CASSLNRGTSYEQYF.

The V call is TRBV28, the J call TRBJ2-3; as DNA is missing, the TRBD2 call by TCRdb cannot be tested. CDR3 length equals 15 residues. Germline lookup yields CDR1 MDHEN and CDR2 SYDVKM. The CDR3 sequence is CASRTGLGSTDTQYF.

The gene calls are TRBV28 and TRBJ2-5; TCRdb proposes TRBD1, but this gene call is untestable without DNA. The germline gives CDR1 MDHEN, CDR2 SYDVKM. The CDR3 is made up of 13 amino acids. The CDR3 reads CASSLGGRETQYF.

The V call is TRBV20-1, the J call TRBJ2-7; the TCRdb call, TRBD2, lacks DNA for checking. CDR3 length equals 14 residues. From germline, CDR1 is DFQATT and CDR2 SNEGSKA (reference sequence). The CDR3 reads CSARGLAGVGEQYF.